The 29 T cell receptor beta chains below come from one sample, sequenced in a study of T cells after yellow fever vaccination. MiXCR, run by TCRdb on the 5' RACE reads, gives a single entry per CDR3 protein. The repertoire has roughly 260,000 distinct CDR3 sequences, over 10% of them found once; the top ten carry roughly 0.5%. The source was CD4+ T cells sorted from PBMCs, collected 45 days after the yellow fever booster vaccination. The source of these receptors is a man aged 30 to 39 who received the YFV17D yellow fever vaccine.

V and J are TRBV5-4 and TRBJ2-5; 7 bases match TRBD2. Looked up from germline, CDR1 is SGHNT and CDR2 is YYREEE (reference sequence). The CDR3 covers 15 residues. Trimming cost V 0 bases and J 4 bases; bases outside gene matches: 6. The CDR3 bases are TGTGCCAGCAGCTTGGCGGGGGGAGGAAGAGAGACCCAGTACTTC. Protein: CASSLAGGGRETQYF.

This clonotype was seen more than once but under ten times. The chain combines TRBV12-3 or TRBV12-4 with TRBJ2-7; 13 bases match TRBD2. The CDR3 totals 16 residues. Germline trimming cut 5 bases from V and 3 bases from J; bases unmatched to any gene: 7. CDR3 DNA: TGTGCCAGCAGTCCCCGACTAGCGGGGGGCGACTACGAGCAGTACTTC. This gives the protein CASSPRLAGGDYEQYF.

The chain employs TRBV11-1 and TRBJ2-6; 10 bases map to TRBD1. The CDR3 totals 20 residues. Unmatched junction bases numbered 9, after V lost 1 base and J lost 0 bases. Germline V gene sequence: CDR1 SGHAT, CDR2 FQDESV (reference sequence). The CDR3 reads CASSLVRGQGKSSGANVLTF. For the CDR3, the DNA is TGTGCCAGCAGCTTAGTTAGGGGACAGGGGAAAAGCTCTGGGGCCAACGTCCTGACTTTC.

This clonotype was seen ten or more times. This chain connects TRBV7-7 to TRBJ2-3; TRBD1 matches 10 bases. Germline V gene data show CDR1 as SSHAT and CDR2 as FNYEAQ (reference sequence). The CDR3 sequence is 15 residues long. V dropped 5 bases and J dropped 1; count of bases not matched to a gene: 3. The CDR3 sequence: CASSPGQGGTDTQYF. CDR3 in DNA: TGTGCCAGCAGCCCCGGACAGGGGGGCACAGATACGCAGTATTTT.

The chain is built from TRBV5-1 and TRBJ2-5; 11 nucleotides align to TRBD1. The CDR3 sequence is 15 residues long. Germline V gene sequence: CDR1 SGHRS, CDR2 YFSETQ. With V trimmed by 5 bases and J by 5 bases, 8 bases remained unmatched. The CDR3 loop is CASRAGQGARETQYF. The CDR3 coding sequence is TGCGCCAGCAGAGCTGGACAGGGGGCACGGGAGACCCAGTACTTC.

The chain carries TRBV27 and TRBJ1-1; D may be TRBD1 (6 bases). The germline CDR1 and CDR2 sequences are MNHEY and SMNVEV (reference sequence). With 3 bases removed from V and 3 bases from J, the gap between germline ends came to 8 bases. The CDR3 loop spans 13 amino acids. CDR3 sequence (DNA): TGTGCCAGCAGTTTCACAGGGTACACTGAAGCTTTCTTT. Translated: CASSFTGYTEAFF.

This clonotype was found a few times. The chain couples TRBV4-3 to TRBJ1-6, with D maybe TRBD1 (5 bases). Trimming pared 0 bases from V and 7 bases from J, leaving 7 bases between. The germline CDR1 and CDR2 sequences are LGHNA and YSLEER. The length of the CDR3 is 14 residues. CDR3 sequence reads: CASSQDRGNSPLHF. CDR3 nucleotides: TGCGCCAGCAGCCAAGACCGGGGCAATTCACCCCTCCACTTT.

This clonotype turned up a few times. The CDR3 sequence is CASSPTGQGGSEAFF. CDR3 coding DNA: TGCGCCAGCAGCCCCACCGGACAGGGGGGTTCTGAAGCTTTCTTT. The chain couples TRBV5-1 to TRBJ1-1, with 10 bases fitting TRBD1. V lost 4 bases to trimming and J lost 6 bases; unmatched junction nucleotides: 9. The CDR3 runs 15 residues. Germline CDR1 and CDR2: SGHRS and YFSETQ.

In the case of this clonotype: No conserved phenylalanine or tryptophan is present at the end of the CDR3, so a read error is the likely explanation. This chain uses TRBV27 with TRBJ2-1; 11 nucleotides match TRBD1. J gave up 7 bases and V 11 bases, and 19 bases lay outside the gene matches. The CDR3 extends over 17 amino acids. The germline CDR1 and CDR2 sequences are MNHEY and SMNVEV (reference sequence). The CDR3: CASFIHRTGGVVNEQFC. The CDR3 coding sequence is TGTGCCTCCTTTATCCACAGGACAGGGGGCGTTGTGAATGAGCAGTTCTGC.

This clonotype was observed a few times. The chain uses TRBV10-3 and TRBJ2-4; a possible D gene is TRBD1 (6 bases). The CDR3 contains 16 residues. Germline CDR1 is ENHRY and CDR2 is SYGVKD. The V end was cut by 0 bases, the J end by 0 bases, with 9 bases between. CDR3 bases: TGTGCCATCAGTGAGTCGGGGGCCCTAGCCAAAAACATTCAGTACTTC. This codes for CAISESGALAKNIQYF.

This clonotype was detected a few times. V gene TRBV20-1 combines with J gene TRBJ2-5, with unresolved D. V lost 7 bases and J lost 5, with 11 bases in between. The CDR3 is 11 residues long. Germline loops: CDR1 DFQATT, CDR2 SNEGSKA (reference sequence). The CDR3 sequence: CSVDVEETQYF. The CDR3 DNA reads as TGCAGTGTCGATGTTGAGGAGACCCAGTACTTC.

This clonotype came up a few times. J is TRBJ2-1 and V is TRBV5-1; TRBD2 matches at 9 bases. CDR1 and CDR2 from the germline V gene are SGHRS and YFSETQ. The V gene end was trimmed by 0 bases and the J gene end by 9 bases; junction bases not matched to a gene: 7. This CDR3 comprises 15 residues. Written as DNA, the CDR3 is TGCGCCAGCAGCTTGGACGGGACTAGCCCCAGTGAGCAGTTCTTC. Translating gives CASSLDGTSPSEQFF.

The V and J genes are TRBV5-1 and TRBJ2-2; a weak D match, TRBD1 (6 bases). V was cut by 2 bases and J by 7 bases, with 9 bases left in between. This CDR3 region has 13 residues. Per germline, CDR1 SGHRS and CDR2 YFSETQ. The DNA for the CDR3 is TGCGCCAGCAGCTTACAGGGTATCGGGGAGCTGTTTTTT. Amino acids: CASSLQGIGELFF.

This clonotype turned up a few times. The chain uses TRBV7-8 and TRBJ2-5, with 7 bases that match TRBD2. Germline values: CDR1 SGHVS, CDR2 FQNEAQ. This CDR3 is built from 16 residues. The ends lost 6 bases at V and 0 bases at J; junction bases unmatched: 10. CDR3 bases: TGTGCCAGCAGTTCAAGCGGGATTGGGTACCAAGAGACCCAGTACTTC. Amino acids: CASSSSGIGYQETQYF.

The V call is TRBV7-3, the J call TRBJ2-1, with TRBD2 matching 10 bases. CDR3 length: 16 amino acids. Germline assignment: CDR1 SGHTA and CDR2 FQGTGA. V lost 1 base and J lost 9; bases outside the gene matches: 9. CDR3 in amino acids: CASSLMVASGSGEQFF. The CDR3 DNA follows: TGTGCCAGCAGCTTAATGGTCGCTAGCGGGAGCGGTGAGCAGTTCTTC. The full variable domain, in which reference TRBV7-3 and TRBJ2-1 provide the parts outside the CDR3, is GAGVSQTPSNKVTEKGKYVELRCDPISGHTALYWYRQSLGQGPEFLIYFQGTGAADDSGLPNDRFFAVRPEGSVSTLKIQRTERGDSAVYLCASSLMVASGSGEQFFGPGTRLTVL.

Only a few counts were recorded for this clonotype. The chain joins TRBV20-1 to TRBJ2-1; 8 bases are shared with TRBD2. The CDR3 is 13 amino acids. Germline values: CDR1 DFQATT, CDR2 SNEGSKA (reference sequence). V shed 3 bases and J 7 bases; nucleotides not matched to a gene: 5. The CDR3 reads CSASGRAVNEQFF. The CDR3 nucleotides read TGCAGTGCTAGCGGGAGGGCCGTTAATGAGCAGTTCTTC.

The rearrangement uses TRBV20-1 and TRBJ2-4; D is perhaps TRBD2 (5 bases). This CDR3 is built from 13 residues. Trimming removed 3 bases from V and 4 bases from J, with 10 bases in between. Germline lookup yields CDR1 DFQATT and CDR2 SNEGSKA (reference sequence). In DNA, the CDR3 is TGCAGTGCTAGCGGGAACCCGAAAAACATTCAGTACTTC. It encodes CSASGNPKNIQYF.

This clonotype was seen ten or more times. This chain connects TRBV18 to TRBJ2-7, with 8 bases aligning to TRBD1. CDR3 length: 14 amino acids. With V trimmed by 4 bases and J by 2 bases, 4 bases remained unmatched. Germline V gives CDR1 KGHSH, CDR2 LQKENI. The CDR3 region is CASSLETGAYEQYF. The CDR3 DNA sequence: TGTGCCAGCTCACTCGAGACAGGGGCCTACGAGCAGTACTTC. Full variable domain (remainder filled in from reference TRBV18 and TRBJ2-7): NAGVMQNPRHLVRRRGQEARLRCSPMKGHSHVYWYRQLPEEGLKFMVYLQKENIIDESGMPKERFSAEFPKEGPSILRIQQVVRGDSAAYFCASSLETGAYEQYFGPGTRLTVT.

The chain uses TRBV24-1 and TRBJ2-1, with no clear D. The length of the CDR3 is 11 residues. Trimming pared 5 bases from V and 8 bases from J, leaving 6 bases between. CDR1 and CDR2 (germline): KGHDR, SFDVKD. This chain's CDR3 is CATSGLYEQFF. Written as DNA, the CDR3 is TGTGCCACCAGTGGCCTTTATGAGCAGTTCTTC.

J is TRBJ2-7 and V is TRBV7-9; D perhaps matches TRBD2 (6 bases). Trimming removed 5 bases at V and 1 base at J, with 15 bases between. Per the germline V gene, CDR1 is SEHNR and CDR2 is FQNEAQ (reference sequence). The CDR3 totals 15 residues. CDR3 nucleotides: TGTGCCAGCAGCCACGGGGGAACAGAGTCCTACGAGCAGTACTTC. Translated, it gives CASSHGGTESYEQYF.

A few counts support this clonotype. The chain has TRBV6-1 and TRBJ2-1; the match to TRBD1 covers 9 bases. The germline gives CDR1 MNHNS, CDR2 SASEGT. The CDR3 spans 17 residues. V lost 7 bases to trimming and J lost 0 bases; unmatched junction nucleotides: 10. CDR3 amino acids: CASTPFGQGSSYNEQFF. CDR3 DNA sequence: TGTGCCAGCACTCCTTTCGGACAGGGGAGCTCCTACAATGAGCAGTTCTTC.

This clonotype was counted between two and nine times. The CDR3 sequence: CASSWTGLNSPLHF. The CDR3 DNA reads TGTGCCAGCAGCTGGACAGGACTGAATTCACCCCTCCACTTT. The chain links TRBV6-2 or TRBV6-3 to TRBJ1-6; 7 positions agree with TRBD1. CDR1 MNHEY and CDR2 SVGEGT come from the germline V gene. CDR3 length: 14 amino acids. Trimming at V came to 6 bases and at J to 7 bases, leaving 6 bases not matched to a gene.

This clonotype has a count of ten or more. The chain is built from TRBV20-1 and TRBJ1-2, with D tentatively TRBD1 (6 bases). Deletions cut 6 bases from V and 6 bases from J, with 20 bases between. The CDR3 has 14 amino acids. CDR1 is DFQATT and CDR2 is SNEGSKA in the germline V gene (reference sequence). CDR3 coding DNA: TGCAGTGCGTTCGCGGGGGCGAGTACTAATGGCTACACCTTC. It is translated as CSAFAGASTNGYTF.

The rearrangement uses TRBV6-1 and TRBJ2-1; TRBD2 is a possible D gene (5 bases). The CDR3 sequence is 15 residues long. The germline V and J ends were trimmed by 2 bases and 3 bases, with 11 bases remaining between them. CDR1 is MNHNS, CDR2 SASEGT, per germline. The CDR3 here is CASSEQLEGYNEQFF. In DNA form, the CDR3 reads TGTGCCAGCAGTGAACAGTTAGAGGGCTACAATGAGCAGTTCTTC.

The J gene is TRBJ2-5, the V gene TRBV5-6, with unresolved D. CDR3 length equals 18 residues. Trimming shortened V by 2 bases and J by 4 bases, and 24 bases separated the two germline ends. Germline CDR1 reads SGHDT; CDR2 reads YYEEEE. The CDR3 DNA sequence: TGTGCCAGCAGCTTCTATACCACTTTAGTATCCGGGCGAGAGACCCAGTACTTC. This encodes CASSFYTTLVSGRETQYF.

V gene TRBV20-1 combines with J gene TRBJ2-3, with 8 bases lining up with TRBD1. V gave up 5 bases and J gave up 2 bases; unmatched junction bases: 12. Germline V gene lookup returns CDR1 DFQATT and CDR2 SNEGSKA (reference sequence). This CDR3 comprises 16 residues. Here the CDR3 reads CSAGPPQGGNTDTQYF. DNA for the CDR3: TGCAGTGCTGGGCCCCCACAGGGGGGTAACACAGATACGCAGTATTTT.

A few counts support this clonotype. The chain combines TRBV5-1 with TRBJ1-1; weak D call: TRBD1 (5 bases). Germline V lookup: CDR1 SGHRS, CDR2 YFSETQ. With 4 bases removed from V and 6 bases from J, the gap between germline ends came to 19 bases. CDR3 length: 15 amino acids. The CDR3 DNA reads TGCGCCAGCAGCCCCGAAAGAGCCAGGGCAGCTGAAGCTTTCTTT. Translated: CASSPERARAAEAFF.

This clonotype came up a few times. V is TRBV5-1 and J is TRBJ2-5; possibly TRBD1 for D (6 bases). The V and J ends lost 4 bases and 2 bases respectively, with 12 bases between them. The length of the CDR3 is 14 residues. Germline-derived CDR1 and CDR2 are SGHRS and YFSETQ. The CDR3: CASSQDSKQETQYF. The CDR3 DNA reads TGCGCCAGCAGCCAGGACAGCAAACAAGAGACCCAGTACTTC. Filled out from reference TRBV5-1 and TRBJ2-5, the complete variable domain reads KAGVTQTPRYLIKTRGQQVTLSCSPISGHRSVSWYQQTPGQGLQFLFEYFSETQRNKGNFPGRFSGRQFSNSRSEMNVSTLELGDSALYLCASSQDSKQETQYFGPGTRLLVL.

The table lists this clonotype with a few counts. The rearrangement joins TRBV6-1 to TRBJ2-3; D not certain. Germline V gene sequence: CDR1 MNHNS, CDR2 SASEGT. V was pared by 6 bases and J by 4 bases, with 20 bases between. This CDR3 is built from 16 residues. The CDR3 bases are TGTGCCAGCAGCAGAACGGACCCCACCGCCGCAGATACGCAGTATTTT. Amino acids: CASSRTDPTAADTQYF.